This TCR beta chain was profiled in a study of cytomegalovirus exposure and HLA in healthy donors. As for this clone: Antigen: not known.

Study-wide results and caveats: Because they were indistinguishable, some V segments, including TRBV6-2 and TRBV6-3, were excluded.

A multiplex PCR was run with 60 Vbeta primers and 13 Jbeta primers. Profiled with immunoSEQ multiplex PCR; TCRdb holds only in-frame clones, not every one. Among roughly 200,000 clones listed, approximately 70% were seen once. CDR3 length: 16 amino acids. Germline values: CDR1 MNHEY, CDR2 SVGAGI. This TCR came from a man aged 40-49 years in good health and CMV-seropositive. Sequencing was performed on PBMCs. The rearrangement uses TRBV6-5 and TRBJ2-5; 9 bases are shared with TRBD1. The closer fit of TRBJ2-7 to the DNA end suggests the J call may be wrong. The CDR3 reads CASSYAGTGTGYEQYF. The CDR3 DNA reads TGTGCCAGCAGTTACGCGGGCACCGGGACAGGGTACGAGCAGTACTTC.